The entry that follows covers one T cell receptor beta chain sequence. Its antigen is undetermined. This entry comes from a study of Ad26.COV2.S vaccination and SARS-CoV-2 variants. For the study at large: Donor got 5x10^10 or 1x10^11 viral particles of Ad26.COV2.S.

Germline lookup yields CDR1 MNHNS and CDR2 SASEGT. The CDR3 extends over 13 amino acids. Trimming pared 3 bases from V and 8 bases from J, leaving 11 bases between. The sample's treatment: some 19 received Ad26.COV2.S at low or high dose, single or two shots; roughly 5 received placebo; per-sample allocation not given. Sampling happened 63 days after the first vaccine or placebo injection. An Ad26 vector expressing Wuhan-strain SARS-CoV-2 spike constituted the vaccine. Using immunoSEQ multiplex PCR, the repertoire was profiled, and TCRdb retains in-frame clones only, with some absent. The sample has hundreds of thousands of clones, around 87% seen once. Broader study findings: The TCR-based breadth and depth measures might underestimate overall T cell responses.

This clonotype originated in a person between 18 and 60 years old who received the Ad26.COV2.S COVID-19 vaccine or a placebo. This chain joins TRBV6-1 and TRBJ1-3; D is perhaps TRBD1 (5 bases). The sequencing used peripheral blood, collected in a trial of Ad26.COV2.S vaccine versus placebo. This CDR3 is CASSDGGLYTIYF. The CDR3 DNA reads TGTGCCAGCAGTGACGGGGGTTTGTACACCATATATTTT.